The sequence of this T cell receptor beta chain was determined in a study of shared T cell receptors in the human thymus. CDR1 and CDR2 (germline): MNHEY, SMNVEV (reference sequence). This CDR3 spans 13 amino acids. Trimming stripped 2 bases from V and 1 base from J, with 5 bases between. TCRdb's table, derived via immunoSEQ multiplex PCR, lists solely in-frame clones and lacks some. The data show hundreds of thousands of clones, around 78% seen once. These data were also reused for a study on human thymus T cells. That publication notes: All donors were healthy Finnish infants who were undergoing corrective surgery to treat congenital heart defects.

The receptor comes from a boy under three years old with a congenital heart defect. The sequenced sample consisted of thymocytes. The chain employs TRBV27 and TRBJ2-5; D not certain. The CDR3 loop reads CASSLNSQETQYF. In DNA form, the CDR3 reads TGTGCCAGCAGTTTAAACAGCCAAGAGACCCAGTACTTC.